Shown below are 2 T cell receptor beta chains from a single sample sequenced in a study of shared clonotypes between healthy human individuals. Measured with immunoSEQ multiplex PCR; TCRdb has only the in-frame clones, and not every one. The sample holds roughly 640,000 clones, over 65% seen once. The sequenced sample consisted of memory CD4+ T cells sorted from blood. The subset was: CD45RA-negative fraction. These TCRs come from a woman aged 30 to 39 in good health.

CDR3 nucleotides: TGCGCCAGCAGGGCAAATCTTGGAGCTAGCGATAAGGATACGCAGTATTTT. It specifies CASRANLGASDKDTQYF. V and J are TRBV4-1 and TRBJ2-3, with D maybe TRBD2 (6 bases). In germline, CDR1 is MGHRA, CDR2 YSYEKL. The CDR3 sequence is 17 residues long. V was shortened by 6 bases and J by 6 bases, with 25 bases between the two germline ends.

The gene calls are TRBV5-1 and TRBJ2-1; D is uncertain. The germline CDR1 and CDR2 sequences are SGHRS and YFSETQ. The CDR3 runs to 14 residues. V was clipped by 2 bases and J by 0 bases, with 6 bases between them. CDR3 sequence: CASSFDSSYNEQFF. CDR3 DNA sequence: TGCGCCAGCAGCTTCGACTCCTCCTACAATGAGCAGTTCTTC.